A selection of T cell receptor beta chains follows, all from one sample in a study of response to subunit inactivated influenza vaccine. One entry per CDR3 protein, called by TCRdb with MiXCR from the RT-PCR reads. The table has about 520,000 distinct CDR3 sequences, approximately 7.8% seen once; the top ten hold approximately 14%. Sequenced here: PBMCs from blood, sampled less than 30 months after vaccination. These TCRs come from a man between 50 and 70 years old who received an inactivated influenza vaccine. Each CDR3 is given with its conserved first and last residue. A D gene is named only where the DNA matches it firmly. Some rows mark clone size as missing; the rest say once, few, many or name a class of expanded clone.

clone size | D gene | J gene | V gene | CDR3 DNA | CDR3 protein
few | TRBD2 | TRBJ2-2 | TRBV5-1 | TGCGCCAGCAGCTTGCCTAGCGGGGGTACCGGGGAGCTGTTTTTT | CASSLPSGGTGELFF
many | - | TRBJ2-3 | TRBV29-1 | TGCAGCGTTGAAAAAGGGGGGAGCCCAGATACGCAGTATTTT | CSVEKGGSPDTQYF
many | TRBD1 | TRBJ2-3 | TRBV12-3/TRBV12-4 | TGTGCCAGCAGTGCCACACAGGGGATGAGGCCAGATACGCAGTATTTT | CASSATQGMRPDTQYF
- | - | TRBJ1-2 | TRBV5-1 | TGCGCCAGCAGCTTTACTGACACCGCTAACTATGGCTACACCTTC | CASSFTDTANYGYTF
few | TRBD1 | TRBJ2-3 | TRBV14 | TGTGCCAGCAGCCACACGACGGGACAGGGGGCGGATACGCAGTATTTT | CASSHTTGQGADTQYF
few | - | TRBJ2-1 | TRBV24-1 | TGTGCCACCAGTGATTTGCGAGGGGTTCACAATGAGCAGTTCTTC | CATSDLRGVHNEQFF
many | - | TRBJ2-3 | TRBV9 | TGTGCCAGCAGCCCAGTCCGAACGAGTGTGGATACGCAGTATTTT | CASSPVRTSVDTQYF
- | - | TRBJ1-2 | TRBV6-5 | TGTGCCAGCAGTTACTCGGCAGATCTTATCTATGGCTACACCTTC | CASSYSADLIYGYTF
- | TRBD1 | TRBJ2-7 | TRBV5-1 | TGCGCCAGCAGCTTGGCCTTTTTCGAGGACAGGTTTTCCTACGAGCAGTACTTC | CASSLAFFEDRFSYEQYF
few | - | TRBJ2-2 | TRBV12-3/TRBV12-4 | TGTGCCAGCAGTGGGCCCAACGCCGGGGAGCTGTTTTTT | CASSGPNAGELFF
- | TRBD1 | TRBJ2-3 | TRBV2 | TGTGCCAGCAACGAAGGACAGGGATTTTCAGATACGCAGTATTTT | CASNEGQGFSDTQYF
few | TRBD1 | TRBJ2-7 | TRBV4-3 | TGCGCCAGCAGCCAATCGGGGACAGCCTCCTACGAGCAGTACTTC | CASSQSGTASYEQYF
few | - | TRBJ2-6 | TRBV10-3 | TGTGCCATCAGTGACGGCGGATGGAACTCTGGGGCCAACGTCCTGACTTTC | CAISDGGWNSGANVLTF
few | - | TRBJ2-7 | TRBV7-2 | TGTGCCAGCAGCTCATATAGCGGTAACTCCTACGAGCAGTACTTC | CASSSYSGNSYEQYF
few | - | TRBJ2-1 | TRBV7-9 | TGTGCCAGCAGCTTAGCTCGGGACCTAGGCTGGGCCAATGAGCAGTTCTTC | CASSLARDLGWANEQFF
- | - | TRBJ1-5 | TRBV28 | TGTGCCAGCAATGACAGTCTGGAGCCCCAGCATTTT | CASNDSLEPQHF
many | TRBD1 | TRBJ1-5 | TRBV4-1 | TGCGCCAGCAGCCGGCCAGACAGGGGCAATCAGCCCCAGCATTTT | CASSRPDRGNQPQHF
- | - | TRBJ1-2 | TRBV11-3 | TGTGCCAGCAGCCTCCCAGGTGGCTATGGCTACACCTTC | CASSLPGGYGYTF
few | - | TRBJ1-2 | TRBV2 | TGTGCCAGCACCGAGGGAGGAGGCTATGGCTACACCTTC | CASTEGGGYGYTF
- | TRBD1 | TRBJ1-2 | TRBV12-3/TRBV12-4 | TGTGCCAGCAGAGGGACAGGGGATTTCTATGGCTACACCTTC | CASRGTGDFYGYTF
few | TRBD2 | TRBJ2-1 | TRBV20-1 | TGCAGTGCTCCCGGGACTAGCGGCGGACGCGAGCAGTTCTTC | CSAPGTSGGREQFF
few | - | TRBJ1-1 | TRBV5-1 | TGCGCCAGCAGCTTCTCACAGGACACTGAAGCTTTCTTT | CASSFSQDTEAFF
few | - | TRBJ2-4 | TRBV12-3/TRBV12-4 | TGTGCCAGCAGTTTTAGGAACAGTCCGATAGCCAAAAACATTCAGTACTTC | CASSFRNSPIAKNIQYF
- | TRBD2 | TRBJ2-3 | TRBV6-5 | TGTGCCAGCAGTTACATGGCGGGGGGGGTCACAGATACGCAGTATTTT | CASSYMAGGVTDTQYF
few | TRBD1 | TRBJ2-6 | TRBV28 | TGTGCCAGCAGACCTGACAGGGGGTTTTACTCTGGGGCCAACGTCCTGACTTTC | CASRPDRGFYSGANVLTF
once | - | TRBJ1-5 | TRBV20-1 | TGCAGTGCTAGCCTTGGGAGTAGCAGTCAGCCCCAGCATTTT | CSASLGSSSQPQHF
few | - | TRBJ2-7 | TRBV3-1 | TGTGCCAGCAGCCAAGGGGCCCGCGGACAGAACGAGCAGTACTTC | CASSQGARGQNEQYF
- | - | TRBJ2-7 | TRBV14 | TGTGCCAGCAGCGGAAACAGGTATCCCTACGAGCAGTACTTC | CASSGNRYPYEQYF
many | TRBD1 | TRBJ2-1 | TRBV20-1 | TGCAGTGCCAAGACAGGGAGTTACAATGAGCAGTTCTTC | CSAKTGSYNEQFF